Listed here are 22 T cell receptor beta chains from one sample, sequenced in a study of cytomegalovirus exposure and HLA in healthy donors. The PCR ran on 60 Vbeta and 13 Jbeta primers. Generated by immunoSEQ multiplex PCR, the TCRdb table keeps only in-frame clones and is missing some. The table shows around 100,000 clones, with roughly 80% occurring only once. Sequenced sample: PBMCs. The receptors here all came from a man aged 18 to 30 in good health and CMV-seronegative.

The chain combines TRBV5-1 with TRBJ2-7; 15 bases fit TRBD2. This CDR3 region has 15 residues. Germline V gives CDR1 SGHRS, CDR2 YFSETQ. V shed 4 bases, J shed 6 bases, and the junction held 5 bases outside the gene matches. CDR3 coding DNA: TGCGCCAGCAGCGCGGGACTAGCGGGAGGAACCGAGCAGTACTTC. This translates into CASSAGLAGGTEQYF.

This chain joins TRBV6-5 and TRBJ2-3, with 7 bases that match TRBD2. Germline V CDR1 and CDR2: MNHEY, SVGAGI. The CDR3 sequence is 16 residues long. With 0 bases clipped from V and 8 bases from J, the junction kept 11 bases outside the gene matches. The CDR3 sequence is CASSYSMGGRAATQYF. CDR3 bases: TGTGCCAGCAGTTACTCCATGGGAGGGAGGGCCGCTACGCAGTATTTT.

This clone was counted once. The chain combines TRBV18 with TRBJ2-5; D unclear. V was cut by 2 bases and J by 2 bases, with 6 bases left in between. The length of the CDR3 is 13 residues. The germline V gene has CDR1 KGHSH and CDR2 LQKENI. The CDR3 DNA reads as TGTGCCAGCTCACCAGGCCCTCAAGAGACCCAGTACTTC. Its protein product is CASSPGPQETQYF.

The CDR3 sequence is CASSPPPHEQYF. CDR3 DNA sequence: TGTGCCAGCAGCCCCCCTCCCCACGAGCAGTACTTC. The rearrangement joins TRBV28 to TRBJ2-7; D is ambiguous. V lost 6 bases to trimming and J lost 5 bases, with 11 bases between them. The CDR3 loop spans 12 amino acids. Per germline, CDR1 MDHEN and CDR2 SYDVKM.

The chain employs TRBV15 and TRBJ1-1, with no clear D. The CDR3 length is 14 residues. Trimming stripped 1 base from V and 3 bases from J, with 9 bases between. CDR1 LNHNV and CDR2 YYDKDF come from the germline V gene (reference sequence). CDR3 in amino acids: CATSRGMGDTEAFF. The CDR3 DNA reads TGTGCCACCAGCAGAGGAATGGGAGACACTGAAGCTTTCTTT. The full variable domain, completed using reference TRBV15 and TRBJ1-1, is DAMVIQNPRYQVTQFGKPVTLSCSQTLNHNVMYWYQQKSSQAPKLLFHYYDKDFNNEADTPDNFQSRRPNTSFCFLDIRSPGLGDTAMYLCATSRGMGDTEAFFGQGTRLTVV.

The chain has TRBV10-3 and TRBJ1-2; 7 bases line up with TRBD1. Germline CDR1 reads ENHRY; CDR2 reads SYGVKD. Unmatched junction bases numbered 3, after V lost 2 bases and J lost 6 bases. The CDR3 totals 13 residues. For the CDR3, the DNA is TGTGCCATCAGTGAGCCAGGGGGACATGGCTACACCTTC. Translating gives CAISEPGGHGYTF.

V is TRBV9 and J is TRBJ1-3, with D perhaps TRBD1 (5 bases). V was cut by 0 bases and J by 4 bases, with 11 bases left in between. Germline CDR1 is SGDLS and CDR2 is YYNGEE. This CDR3 has 15 amino acids. The CDR3 nucleotides are TGTGCCAGCAGCGTAGATGGTAGACAGGGAAACACCATATATTTT. It encodes CASSVDGRQGNTIYF.

This rearrangement joins TRBV6-5 to TRBJ1-1, with 11 bases that match TRBD1. After removal of 2 bases from V and 5 bases from J, the junction contained 4 bases not matched to a gene. This CDR3 comprises 15 residues. Germline loops: CDR1 MNHEY, CDR2 SVGAGI. In nucleotides, the CDR3 is TGTGCCAGCAGTTACGGGACAGGGGGTGTGACTGAAGCTTTCTTT. Amino acids: CASSYGTGGVTEAFF.

The gene calls are TRBV2 and TRBJ1-2; tentatively, D is TRBD1 (6 bases). The CDR3 contains 14 residues. CDR1 SNHLY and CDR2 FYNNEI come from the germline V gene. V lost 6 bases and J 4 bases, leaving 15 bases between the germline ends. CDR3 in amino acids: CASSGLGAGYGYTF. CDR3 DNA sequence: TGTGCCAGCAGCGGGCTGGGGGCTGGCTATGGCTACACCTTC.

This chain uses TRBV28 with TRBJ1-1, with D possibly being TRBD1 (5 bases). Trimming stripped 8 bases from V and 7 bases from J, with 11 bases between. CDR3 length: 11 residues. From germline, CDR1 is MDHEN and CDR2 SYDVKM. The CDR3 DNA reads TGTGCCAGCTGGGGGGAGATTGAAGCTTTCTTT. Translation: CASWGEIEAFF.

The rearrangement links TRBV7-2 to TRBJ2-7; 9 bases line up with TRBD1. The ends lost 3 bases at V and 3 bases at J; junction bases unmatched: 6. CDR1 and CDR2 (germline): SGHTA, FQGNSA. There are 15 residues in the CDR3. The CDR3 sequence is CASSFRTGEVYEQYF. CDR3 sequence (DNA): TGTGCCAGCAGCTTTCGGACAGGGGAGGTCTACGAGCAGTACTTC.

This clone was found once. The chain is built from TRBV30 and TRBJ1-3; D is undetermined. The CDR3 covers 12 residues. CDR1 and CDR2 from the germline V gene are GTSNPN and SVGIG (reference sequence). The V gene lost 0 bases and the J gene lost 4 bases, with 4 bases spanning the gap. The DNA for the CDR3 is TGTGCCTGGAGTGTTATGGGAAACACCATATATTTT. Translating gives CAWSVMGNTIYF.

This chain joins TRBV5-1 and TRBJ2-1; 8 nucleotides align to TRBD2. Germline V lookup: CDR1 SGHRS, CDR2 YFSETQ. With V trimmed by 8 bases and J by 0 bases, 4 bases remained unmatched. The CDR3 contains 14 residues. The CDR3 spells CASLREGSYNEQFF. CDR3 in DNA: TGCGCCAGTCTTCGGGAGGGCTCCTACAATGAGCAGTTCTTC.

The gene calls are TRBV25-1 and TRBJ2-2; TRBD2 matches 7 bases. The V gene end was trimmed by 1 base and the J gene end by 5 bases; junction bases not matched to a gene: 13. This CDR3 contains 18 residues. Germline CDR1 MGHDK, CDR2 SYGVNS. CDR3 nucleotide sequence: TGTGCCAGCAGTGAATCCATCGGTCCGGTGGGAGGGACCGGGGAGCTGTTTTTT. This encodes CASSESIGPVGGTGELFF.

V and J are TRBV9 and TRBJ2-3, with D possibly TRBD2 on 6 matching bases. The CDR3 is 16 residues long. Per the germline V gene, CDR1 is SGDLS and CDR2 is YYNGEE. V lost 2 bases and J lost 0, with 13 bases in between. CDR3 amino acids: CASSVGEAGSTDTQYF. Written as DNA, the CDR3 is TGTGCCAGCAGCGTGGGAGAAGCGGGTAGCACAGATACGCAGTATTTT.

This chain links TRBV19 with TRBJ2-7; TRBD1 agrees at 7 bases. Per the germline V gene, CDR1 is LNHDA and CDR2 is SQIVND (reference sequence). The junction had 7 bases not matched to a gene; V was cut back by 5 bases and J by 3 bases. The CDR3 loop spans 14 amino acids. The CDR3 loop reads CASSPRTGGYEQYF. The CDR3 region has the DNA TGTGCCAGTAGTCCCCGGACAGGTGGCTACGAGCAGTACTTC.

The V gene is TRBV6-6, the J gene TRBJ2-5, with unresolved D. The V and J ends lost 0 bases and 3 bases respectively, with 5 bases between them. Germline V gene lookup returns CDR1 MNHNY and CDR2 SVGAGI (reference sequence). The CDR3 totals 13 residues. The CDR3 is CASSYSPEETQYF. The CDR3 coding sequence is TGTGCCAGCAGTTACTCGCCAGAAGAGACCCAGTACTTC.

The genes are TRBV9 and TRBJ1-1; D not certain. The V end lost 6 bases, the J end lost 1 base, and 10 bases lay between the germline ends. This CDR3 contains 13 residues. Germline V gives CDR1 SGDLS, CDR2 YYNGEE. CDR3 sequence reads: CASTPEGNTEAFF. The CDR3 DNA is TGTGCCAGCACCCCCGAGGGGAACACTGAAGCTTTCTTT.

V and J are TRBV29-1 and TRBJ2-7; 7 bases match TRBD2. The germline CDR1 and CDR2 sequences are SQVTM and ANQGSEA. This CDR3 is built from 13 residues. Losses at the gene ends were 5 bases for V and 2 bases for J; bases not matched to a gene: 6. As DNA, the CDR3 is TGCAGCGTTCGGGCTAGCGGAACCTACGAGCAGTACTTC. Encoded protein: CSVRASGTYEQYF.

This sequence joins TRBV6-1 and TRBJ1-4; 12 bases agree with TRBD1. The ends lost 5 bases at V and 7 bases at J; junction bases unmatched: 5. Germline V gene lookup returns CDR1 MNHNS and CDR2 SASEGT. The CDR3 spans 15 residues. CDR3 coding DNA: TGTGCCAGCAGTCAGCTGGGACAGGGGGCTGAAAAACTGTTTTTT. This encodes CASSQLGQGAEKLFF.

This chain connects TRBV29-1 to TRBJ1-1; 7 positions match TRBD1. CDR3 length equals 14 residues. V shed 3 bases and J 6 bases; nucleotides not matched to a gene: 10. Germline assignment: CDR1 SQVTM and CDR2 ANQGSEA. In DNA, the CDR3 is TGCAGCGTTGAGACGACAGGGTTCGAACCTGAAGCTTTCTTT. It specifies CSVETTGFEPEAFF.

This chain links TRBV27 with TRBJ1-5; D uncertain. The germline V gene has CDR1 MNHEY and CDR2 SMNVEV (reference sequence). Trimming removed 1 base from V and 1 base from J, with 20 bases in between. The CDR3 length is 19 residues. Written as DNA, the CDR3 is TGTGCCAGCAGTTTATTGGGCACCAATGCCCGGGGAAGCAATCAGCCCCAGCATTTT. Protein sequence: CASSLLGTNARGSNQPQHF.